This T cell receptor beta chain was recorded in a study of T-cell memory formation after mild COVID-19. Turning to the study itself: The two donors had largely donor-specific TCR clusters.

Study-wide findings and caveats: Pre-infection memory contained some responding clones, which suggested that cross-reactive memory had joined. Chiefly within CM and EM were the contracting CD4+ clones; CD8+ ones were within EMRA.

TCRdb recomputed calls from the 5' RACE reads with MiXCR, one row per CDR3 protein. The data contain just over 400,000 distinct CDR3 sequences, 23% of them singletons. Trimming shortened V by 8 bases and J by 2 bases, and 10 bases separated the two germline ends. The length of the CDR3 is 13 residues. This clonotype was seen only a few times. Its antigen remains unknown. The chain joins TRBV12-3 or TRBV12-4 to TRBJ1-3; TRBD1 is a possible D gene (5 bases). Material: PBMCs or a T cell subset sorted from them (not recorded which). This TCR derives from an adult woman who had mild COVID-19 (a few samples of this study predate the infection). Cell type and time point are not known. In DNA form, the CDR3 reads TGTGCCAGCGGCCCGGGGCCTGGAAACACCATATATTTT. It specifies CASGPGPGNTIYF.